These T cell receptor beta chains were read from a single sample in a study of T cell responses to AZD1222 COVID-19 vaccine. TCRdb's table, derived via immunoSEQ multiplex PCR, lists solely in-frame clones and lacks some. The sample consists of more than 95,000 clones, over 75% of them appearing once. The sample here was peripheral blood, taken on day 0 of AZD1222 vaccination. The receptors stem from an adult in good health. CDR3s leave out the opening cysteine and the closing phenylalanine or tryptophan. Each record gives: J gene, V gene, CDR3 protein.

j_gene: TRBJ2-3
v_gene: TRBV7-3
CDR3aa: ASSSRPDDTQY

j_gene: TRBJ1-2
v_gene: TRBV29-1
CDR3aa: SVGPTGRDYGYT

j_gene: TRBJ2-5
v_gene: TRBV19
CDR3aa: ASSMGATDQETQY

j_gene: TRBJ1-5
v_gene: TRBV19
CDR3aa: ASISGGSNQPQH

j_gene: TRBJ1-3
v_gene: TRBV12-3/TRBV12-4
CDR3aa: ASSLAADTIY

j_gene: TRBJ2-5
v_gene: TRBV11-3
CDR3aa: ASSLERVDRGLQETQY

j_gene: TRBJ2-1
v_gene: TRBV20-1
CDR3aa: SGYRNNEQF

j_gene: TRBJ1-2
v_gene: TRBV7-9
CDR3aa: ASSLVTGANNYGYT

j_gene: TRBJ1-5
v_gene: TRBV29-1
CDR3aa: SVNEDRVRYRRWNQPQH

j_gene: TRBJ1-2
v_gene: TRBV7-9
CDR3aa: ASSQAGIVYGYT

j_gene: TRBJ1-2
v_gene: TRBV6-5
CDR3aa: ASSYGQGAKGYT

j_gene: TRBJ2-1
v_gene: TRBV7-3
CDR3aa: ASSLAQSSYNEQF

j_gene: TRBJ2-5
v_gene: TRBV6-5
CDR3aa: ASRGTGAETQY

j_gene: TRBJ2-1
v_gene: TRBV4-3
CDR3aa: ASSPKVGTSGHNEQF

j_gene: TRBJ2-1
v_gene: TRBV19
CDR3aa: ASSHADYSNEQF

j_gene: TRBJ2-7
v_gene: TRBV14
CDR3aa: ASSHPTDGYYEQY

j_gene: TRBJ1-3
v_gene: TRBV2
CDR3aa: ASSYDRGGNTIY

j_gene: TRBJ1-2
v_gene: TRBV6-2/TRBV6-3
CDR3aa: ASSYSAGGGYT

j_gene: TRBJ2-7
v_gene: TRBV27
CDR3aa: ASSRGHNYEQY

j_gene: TRBJ2-2
v_gene: TRBV6-4
CDR3aa: ASSNGWTSVTGELF

j_gene: TRBJ1-1
v_gene: TRBV7-4
CDR3aa: ASRKWWGRNTEAF

j_gene: TRBJ1-2
v_gene: TRBV18
CDR3aa: ASSPDGQGRYGYT

j_gene: TRBJ1-1
v_gene: TRBV6-2/TRBV6-3
CDR3aa: ASSPQVYEAF

j_gene: TRBJ2-3
v_gene: TRBV9
CDR3aa: ASSLITDTQY

j_gene: TRBJ2-7
v_gene: TRBV10-3
CDR3aa: AISDRTSGKSSYEQY

j_gene: TRBJ1-1
v_gene: TRBV5-1
CDR3aa: ASSLVRDTEAF

j_gene: TRBJ2-7
v_gene: TRBV7-9
CDR3aa: ASSSAQGRMTYEQY

j_gene: TRBJ2-3
v_gene: TRBV7-7
CDR3aa: ASSLSGSSTDTQY

j_gene: TRBJ2-5
v_gene: TRBV9
CDR3aa: ASSVATPGPQRGETQY

j_gene: TRBJ1-5
v_gene: TRBV7-2
CDR3aa: ASSPETGGQPQH

j_gene: TRBJ2-1
v_gene: TRBV5-1
CDR3aa: ASSLQTDYNEQF

j_gene: TRBJ1-4
v_gene: TRBV3-1/TRBV3-2
CDR3aa: ASGRESNEKLF

j_gene: TRBJ2-5
v_gene: TRBV19
CDR3aa: ASSLPSETQY

j_gene: TRBJ2-1
v_gene: TRBV12-3/TRBV12-4
CDR3aa: ASSSDRNNEQF

j_gene: TRBJ1-6
v_gene: TRBV6-5
CDR3aa: ASSLSGSYNSPLH

j_gene: TRBJ2-5
v_gene: TRBV19
CDR3aa: ASSIWGEETQY

j_gene: TRBJ2-7
v_gene: TRBV30
CDR3aa: AWSVLFRRSAYEQY

j_gene: TRBJ2-3
v_gene: TRBV5-4
CDR3aa: ASSPKGQATDTQY

j_gene: TRBJ2-7
v_gene: TRBV28
CDR3aa: ASSLSQGANEQY

j_gene: TRBJ2-1
v_gene: TRBV4-3
CDR3aa: ASSQPGLAENYNEQF

j_gene: TRBJ2-1
v_gene: TRBV18
CDR3aa: ASSPPGNRGPSSYNEQF

j_gene: TRBJ1-3
v_gene: TRBV28
CDR3aa: ASSDPAIRPGNTIY

j_gene: TRBJ2-7
v_gene: TRBV7-2
CDR3aa: ASSLIASHEQY

j_gene: TRBJ1-5
v_gene: TRBV5-5
CDR3aa: ASSWGQSNNQPQH

j_gene: TRBJ2-3
v_gene: TRBV5-1
CDR3aa: ASSLARAGGGDTQY

j_gene: TRBJ1-1
v_gene: TRBV18
CDR3aa: ASSPPNRQQNTEAF

j_gene: TRBJ1-4
v_gene: TRBV28
CDR3aa: ASSSAGRGDEKLF

j_gene: TRBJ1-1
v_gene: TRBV20-1
CDR3aa: SAPDSEAF

j_gene: TRBJ2-7
v_gene: TRBV10-3
CDR3aa: AIREVTSYEQY

j_gene: TRBJ2-6
v_gene: TRBV7-2
CDR3aa: ASSSGGRVSGANVLT

j_gene: TRBJ2-7
v_gene: TRBV9
CDR3aa: ASSVDTENYEQY

j_gene: TRBJ1-6
v_gene: TRBV19
CDR3aa: ASSTIDRGNSPLH

j_gene: TRBJ1-2
v_gene: TRBV28
CDR3aa: ASRRQGADYT

j_gene: TRBJ1-6
v_gene: TRBV7-9
CDR3aa: ASSLSGINPPLH